This T cell receptor (beta chain) was observed in a study of control samples from healthy donors and cancer patients. The CDR3 runs to 16 residues. V was shortened by 2 bases and J by 5 bases, with 18 bases between the two germline ends. In germline, CDR1 is LNHDA, CDR2 SQIVND (reference sequence). The data were produced by immunoSEQ multiplex PCR, yet TCRdb's version contains in-frame clones alone and is incomplete. The sample gives about 85,000 clones, around 90% of which show up once; about 7.4% is in the top ten. The sequencing sample was made of blood. This receptor was identified in a woman aged 55-69 years in good health. The chain carries TRBV19 and TRBJ2-5; D ambiguous. The CDR3: CASSIRVGSNVETQYF. The CDR3 DNA is TGTGCCAGTAGTATACGGGTAGGGTCCAATGTCGAGACCCAGTACTTC.